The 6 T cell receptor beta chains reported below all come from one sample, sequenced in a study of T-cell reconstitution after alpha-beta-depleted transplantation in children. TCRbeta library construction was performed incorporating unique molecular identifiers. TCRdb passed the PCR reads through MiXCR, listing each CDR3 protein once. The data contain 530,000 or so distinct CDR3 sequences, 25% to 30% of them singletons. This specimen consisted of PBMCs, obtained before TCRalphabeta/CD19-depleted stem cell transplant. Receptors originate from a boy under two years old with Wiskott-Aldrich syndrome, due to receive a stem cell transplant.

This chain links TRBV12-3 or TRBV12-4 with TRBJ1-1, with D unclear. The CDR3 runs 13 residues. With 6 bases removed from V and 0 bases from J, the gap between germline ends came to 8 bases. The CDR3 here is CASSTKMNTEAFF. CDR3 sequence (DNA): TGTGCCAGCAGCACCAAGATGAACACTGAAGCTTTCTTT.

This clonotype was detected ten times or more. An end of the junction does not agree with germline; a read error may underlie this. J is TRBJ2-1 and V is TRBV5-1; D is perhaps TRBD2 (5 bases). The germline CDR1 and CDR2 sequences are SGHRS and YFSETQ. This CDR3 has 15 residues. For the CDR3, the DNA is TGTGCCAGCAGCTTGTTAGGGAGCTCCTACAATGAGCAGTTCTTC. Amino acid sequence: CASSLLGSSYNEQFF.

This CDR3 reads CASSQDFGENNEQFF. CDR3 bases: TGTGCCAGCAGCCAAGACTTTGGCGAGAACAATGAGCAGTTCTTC. The V gene is TRBV3-1, the J gene TRBJ2-1; D unresolved. V lost 0 bases, J lost 5 bases, and 11 bases lay in between. From germline, CDR1 is LGHDT and CDR2 YNNKEL (reference sequence). The CDR3 extends over 15 amino acids.

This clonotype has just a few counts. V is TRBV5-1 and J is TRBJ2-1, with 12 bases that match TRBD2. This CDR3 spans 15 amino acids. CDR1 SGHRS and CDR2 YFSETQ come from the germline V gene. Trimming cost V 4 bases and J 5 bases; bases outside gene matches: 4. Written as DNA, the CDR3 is TGCGCCAGCAGCCCGACTAGCGGGAGCCACAATGAGCAGTTCTTC. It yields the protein CASSPTSGSHNEQFF.

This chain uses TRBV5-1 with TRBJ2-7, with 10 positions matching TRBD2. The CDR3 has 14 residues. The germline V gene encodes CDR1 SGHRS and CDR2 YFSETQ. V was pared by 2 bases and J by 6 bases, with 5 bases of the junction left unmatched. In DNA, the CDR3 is TGCGCCAGCAGCTTTTCTAGCGGGAGTAGCGAGCAGTACTTC. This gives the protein CASSFSSGSSEQYF. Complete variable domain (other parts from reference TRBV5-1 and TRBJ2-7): KAGVTQTPRYLIKTRGQQVTLSCSPISGHRSVSWYQQTPGQGLQFLFEYFSETQRNKGNFPGRFSGRQFSNSRSEMNVSTLELGDSALYLCASSFSSGSSEQYFGPGTRLTVT.

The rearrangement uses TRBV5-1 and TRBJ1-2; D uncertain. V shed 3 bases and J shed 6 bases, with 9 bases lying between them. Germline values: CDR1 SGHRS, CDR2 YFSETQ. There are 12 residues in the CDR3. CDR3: CASSYDGHGYTF. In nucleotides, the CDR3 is TGCGCCAGCAGCTATGACGGTCATGGCTACACCTTC.